The next 3 T cell receptor beta chains were all read from a single sample in a study of T-cell memory formation after mild COVID-19. TCRdb recomputed calls from the 5' RACE reads with MiXCR, one row per CDR3 protein. This sample has 270,000 or so distinct CDR3 sequences; about a sixth occur once, and the top ten carry around 23%. The specimen sequenced was PBMCs or a T cell subset sorted from them (not recorded which). The source is a man younger than 30 who had mild COVID-19 (a few samples of this study predate the infection). Cell type and time point are not known.

V usage is TRBV6-5 and J usage is TRBJ2-5; 8 bases match TRBD2. There are 13 residues in the CDR3. Per the germline V gene, CDR1 is MNHEY and CDR2 is SVGAGI. V trimming: 8 bases; J trimming: 4 bases; junction bases outside the gene matches: 6. CDR3 region: CASVAAGGETQYF. In DNA, the CDR3 is TGTGCCAGCGTGGCGGCGGGGGGAGAGACCCAGTACTTC.

This clonotype was counted a few times. The gene calls are TRBV6-5 and TRBJ2-3, with D perhaps matching TRBD2 (7 bases). Germline V lookup: CDR1 MNHEY, CDR2 SVGAGI. V lost 11 bases and J 3 bases, leaving 15 bases between the germline ends. This CDR3 spans 13 amino acids. CDR3 DNA: TGTGCCGTCCGGGGGGCGGGAACAGATACGCAGTATTTT. Protein: CAVRGAGTDTQYF.

The J gene is TRBJ1-2, the V gene TRBV7-2; tentative D call: TRBD1 (5 bases). The CDR3 has 14 amino acids. Trimming cost V 2 bases and J 4 bases, with 11 bases left between them. Germline V CDR1 and CDR2: SGHTA, FQGNSA. CDR3 DNA: TGTGCCAGCAGCTTAACGCAGGGCGGCTATGGCTACACCTTC. Amino acids: CASSLTQGGYGYTF.